This entry features one T cell receptor beta chain sequence. With 6 bases removed from V and 0 bases from J, the gap between germline ends came to 12 bases. The CDR3 runs 14 residues. Per germline, CDR1 LNHDA and CDR2 SQIVND (reference sequence). It was with 60 Vbeta and 13 Jbeta primers that the PCR ran. Sequencing was performed with immunoSEQ multiplex PCR; in TCRdb, only in-frame clones are kept and a portion is missing. This listing includes 90,000 to 130,000 clones. The data stem from a study of cytomegalovirus exposure and HLA in healthy donors. The TCR sequence derives from a man under 40 in good health and CMV-seronegative. Sequencing was performed on PBMCs. The rearrangement uses TRBV19 and TRBJ2-7; D remains ambiguous. CDR3 DNA: TGTGCCAGTAGCCCCACAGAGAACTCCTACGAGCAGTACTTC. The encoded protein is CASSPTENSYEQYF. The whole variable domain, filled in from reference TRBV19 and TRBJ2-7, reads DGGITQSPKYLFRKEGQNVTLSCEQNLNHDAMYWYRQDPGQGLRLIYYSQIVNDFQKGDIAEGYSVSREKKESFPLTVTSAQKNPTAFYLCASSPTENSYEQYFGPGTRLTVT.